Described below is a single T cell receptor beta chain sequence and its context. Its antigen remains unknown. Template switching added a universal primer site, and cDNA bore unique molecular identifiers. TCRdb passed the 5' RACE reads through MiXCR, listing each CDR3 protein once. The table records about 690,000 distinct CDR3 sequences, approximately 6% of them present only once. These data come from a study of identical twins. Study-level results: Out-of-frame TCR alpha sharing in monozygotic twins exceeded recombination model predictions. There were fewer insertions in abundant cord blood beta clonotypes, but memory repertoires showed no such pattern.

This CDR3 region has 16 residues. The ends lost 4 bases at V and 5 bases at J; junction bases unmatched: 11. Germline lookup yields CDR1 SGHRS and CDR2 YFSETQ. V and J are TRBV5-1 and TRBJ2-2, with 7 positions matching TRBD2. Sequenced material: naive T cells sorted from blood. The source is a man aged 18 to 30 in good health. This CDR3 is CASSGLARAGTGELFF. The CDR3 region has the DNA TGCGCCAGCAGCGGACTCGCACGAGCGGGAACCGGGGAGCTGTTTTTT.